The T cell receptor (beta chain) under discussion was sequenced for a study of read filtering for tumor transcriptome and immune sequencing (dated by TCRdb to 2020 to 2021). Regarding the research as a whole: The cohort consisted of around 18 male and approximately 15 female patients, with a mean age of about 70 years and an age range of roughly 45 to 85. By revised international staging, roughly eight patients were R-ISS I, fewer than 20 were R-ISS II and about seven were R-ISS III. TCR-region mapped reads per sample ranged from about 3.5 to 10.27 million with IR-seq versus only roughly 75 to 1,300 with RNA-seq. One of the main goals was to work out a read-filtering strategy for immune repertoire data, in particular whether clonotypes backed by only a single read should be removed. Whole-transcriptome libraries were prepared with the TruSeq RNA Access Library Prep Kit after DNase treatment. Using the same bone marrow samples, the study compared TCR repertoires obtained by targeted immune repertoire sequencing with those obtained by bulk whole-transcriptome sequencing.

Trimming removed 8 bases from V and 0 bases from J, leaving 14 bases between the germline ends. The germline V gene (reference sequence) sets CDR1 to DFQATT and CDR2 to SNEGSKA. From the cysteine through the phenylalanine, the CDR3 covers 14 amino acids. The only DNA kept is the CDR3, 42 bases in frame from the first base. TCR libraries were constructed from 400 ng RNA using the Immunoverse kit, and molecular barcoded adaptors covering alpha/delta and beta/gamma chains were employed. TCR library preparation used the same RNA that was used for transcriptome sequencing. Sequencing of TCR libraries was carried out on an Illumina HiSeq 4000 with 2 x 150 cycles. Per the authors' processing: With MiXCR, TCR reads were aligned to human V, D, J and C references and assembled into CDR3 clonotypes, with quality filtering and error correction included. Clonotype counts and gene usage diversity were analyzed with the tcR package in R. Raw mapping reads were checked after the RNA-seq reads had been mapped by STAR aligner version 2.5.3a onto the human GRCh37 genome. To test the effect of sequencing depth on detected clonotypes, IR-seq fastq files were randomly downsampled using Seqtk 1.3. TCRdb reworked the public reads: Q25 trimming with fastp, MiXCR clone assembly, productive beta chains retained. CDR3 protein sequences are deduplicated, and each keeps its most common genes and DNA. These V and J calls originate from TCRdb's pipeline instead of the authors' own analysis. The sample records over 50,000 distinct CDR3 sequences, 14% of which are singletons. Approximately 47% of the sample rests with the top ten.

Every patient had bone marrow sampled at the time of active disease. Isolation of bone marrow mononuclear cells was performed by Ficoll-Hypaque density gradient centrifugation. CD138-negative cells were obtained by negative selection after labeling with CD138 magnetic microbeads on a MACS separator, removing myeloma plasma cells. Purity of the isolated cells was checked by flow cytometry on an Attune NxT using CD138 antibodies. TRIzol reagent was used to extract total RNA, and a NanoDrop spectrophotometer was used to quantify the extracted RNA. Paired RNA-seq and IR-seq were performed on the CD138-negative bone marrow sample of each patient. What the work shows at the level of the full study, not this receptor alone: The correlation between IR-seq and RNA-seq shared clonotype proportions rose when single-read clonotypes were removed. The sorted CD138-negative fraction was composed of a mixed bone marrow immune population rather than of purified T cells. In IR-seq, single-read clonotypes were about four fifths of clonotypes but 3.5% to 4% of total reads; in RNA-seq they were 60% to 75% of clonotypes and about 40% of reads. Compared with RNA-seq, IR-seq captured clonotypes at much higher depth and more reliably, and a smaller IR-seq throughput was enough to identify most shared clonotypes.

This clonotype appeared many times. Its target antigen remains unknown. There are no base qualities to consult, and no much larger clone falls within one base. In this chain, TRBV20-1 is recombined with TRBJ1-5; the D gene is perhaps TRBD1, from 5 matching bases. The specimen sequenced was a population of CD138-negative cells sorted from bone marrow. According to the study, the label for this sample's cell subset or site signals: bone marrow mononuclear cells depleted of CD138+ plasma/myeloma cells by negative magnetic selection. The clonotype was recovered from a donor aged 40 or older with multiple myeloma. This receptor carries the CDR3 CSTERGSSNQPQHF. The DNA sequence is given as TGCAGTACCGAGAGGGGAAGTAGCAATCAGCCCCAGCATTTT.